This T cell receptor beta chain was recorded in a study of blood T cell repertoires in COVID-19. As for the study in general: Italy, Spain and the United States were the sources of the convalescent and acute COVID-19 samples.

This clone has only one observation. As handled by the study authors: Amplification from reference gene primers served as the basis for estimated nucleated cell counts. Sequenced by immunoSEQ multiplex PCR; TCRdb stores in-frame clones only, minus some. V, J and clone size were drawn from that table, and D and trimming were deduced from the DNA. The data show more than 60,000 clones, with 86% seen just once and roughly 4.4% held by the top ten. The CDR3 covers 12 residues. The V and J ends lost 4 bases and 9 bases respectively, with 10 bases between them. The sequence was collected from a man aged 45 to 65 with active COVID-19. This chain joins TRBV12-3 or TRBV12-4 and TRBJ2-1; D is unresolved. Sequencing was done on a sample of peripheral blood. CDR3 residues: CASSSRVGEQFF. In DNA, the CDR3 is TGTGCCAGCAGTTCCCGTGTCGGTGAGCAGTTCTTC.